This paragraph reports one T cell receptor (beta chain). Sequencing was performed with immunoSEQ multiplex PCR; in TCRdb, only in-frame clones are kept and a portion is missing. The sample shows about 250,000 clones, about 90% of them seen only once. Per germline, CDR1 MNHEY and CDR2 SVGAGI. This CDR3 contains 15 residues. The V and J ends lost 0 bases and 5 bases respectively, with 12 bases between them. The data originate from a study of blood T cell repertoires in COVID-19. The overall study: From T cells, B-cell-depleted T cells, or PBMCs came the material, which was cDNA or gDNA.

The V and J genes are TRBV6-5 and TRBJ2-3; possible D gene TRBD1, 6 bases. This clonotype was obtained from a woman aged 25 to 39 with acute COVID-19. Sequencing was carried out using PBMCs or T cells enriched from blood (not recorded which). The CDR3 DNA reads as TGTGCCAGCAGTTACTCGATAGGGGGACAAGATACGCAGTATTTT. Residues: CASSYSIGGQDTQYF.